The 19 T cell receptor beta chains below were found in one sample sequenced in a study of tumor and adjacent non-tumor tissue in lung cancer. Three rounds of nested PCR, following a modified ARM-PCR protocol, produced the TCRbeta library. TCRdb redid the calling of the multiplex PCR reads with MiXCR, one entry per CDR3 protein. The sample has about 98,000 distinct CDR3 sequences; 75% to 85% are singletons. No cell sorting was done before RNA was extracted from the tissue. More than 3 cm separated this lung sample from the edge of the tumor. The sequenced material came from distant non-tumor lung tissue. The origin of the receptors is a man aged 60 to 75 with small cell lung cancer.

This clonotype was found many times. The chain has TRBV7-9 and TRBJ2-5; 8 bases are a match to TRBD2. The V and J ends lost 1 base and 4 bases, in that order; junction bases with no gene match: 5. The CDR3 is 15 residues long. Germline-derived CDR1 and CDR2 are SEHNR and FQNEAQ (reference sequence). The CDR3 loop reads CASSLGAGEGETQYF. As DNA, the CDR3 is TGTGCCAGCAGCTTAGGAGCGGGAGAGGGAGAGACCCAGTACTTC. The whole variable domain, remainder taken from reference TRBV7-9 and TRBJ2-5, is DTGVSQNPRHKITKRGQNVTFRCDPISEHNRLYWYRQTLGQGPEFLTYFQNEAQLEKSRLLSDRFSAERPKGSFSTLEIQRTEQGDSAMYLCASSLGAGEGETQYFGPGTRLLVL.

On this clonotype: Its ends do not fully match the called genes, so a read error is possible. The chain has TRBV11-3 and TRBJ2-2; 7 nucleotides match TRBD2. Germline lookup yields CDR1 SGHNT and CDR2 YENEEA. The CDR3 is 16 residues long. The CDR3, as DNA: TGTACCAGCAGCTTAACCGCGGGAGTGATCAGCGGGGAGCTGTTTTTT. Amino acids: CTSSLTAGVISGELFF.

Comments on this clonotype: A read error may explain this, as a much larger clone is one base away. V gene TRBV30 combines with J gene TRBJ2-3; 9 bases match TRBD2. V gave up 4 bases and J gave up 1 base; unmatched junction bases: 6. Looked up from germline, CDR1 is GTSNPN and CDR2 is SVGIG (reference sequence). The CDR3 spans 15 residues. The CDR3 sequence is CAWNDLAGRTDTQYF. DNA of the CDR3: TGTGCCTGGAATGATCTAGCGGGACGCACAGATACGCAGTATTTT.

This clonotype was seen ten or more times. This chain links TRBV6-6 with TRBJ2-1, with TRBD2 as a possible D gene (6 bases). The V gene's germline CDR1 is MNHNY and CDR2 SVGAGI (reference sequence). V shed 0 bases and J shed 5 bases, with 8 bases lying between them. This CDR3 comprises 14 residues. DNA for the CDR3: TGTGCCAGCAGTTACTCGTGGAGGGACAATGAGCAGTTCTTC. Translating it yields CASSYSWRDNEQFF.

With regard to this clonotype: This sequence may be a read error, since a much larger clone differs from it by one base. The chain joins TRBV7-3 to TRBJ2-1; D assignment may be TRBD1 or TRBD2 (5 bases each). The CDR3 is 15 amino acids. Germline assignment: CDR1 SGHTA and CDR2 FQGTGA. The CDR3 bases are TGTGCCAGCTGCTTAAGGCAGGGAGTCTACAATGAGCAGTTCTTC. This gives the protein CASCLRQGVYNEQFF.

CDR3 sequence reads: CSARETGTSSHDLFF. In DNA, the CDR3 is TGCAGTGCTAGAGAGACCGGGACTAGCTCCCATGATCTGTTCTTC. The chain is built from TRBV20-1 and TRBJ2-1, with 9 positions matching TRBD2. J lost 15 bases, V lost 0 bases, and 15 bases had no gene match. The CDR3 sequence is 15 residues long. CDR1 is DFQATT and CDR2 is SNEGSKA in the germline V gene (reference sequence).

The chain uses TRBV4-1 and TRBJ2-2, with D perhaps matching TRBD1 (7 bases). Trimming took off 9 bases at V and 9 bases at J, with 23 bases between the two ends. Germline V CDR1 and CDR2: MGHRA, YSYEKL. This CDR3 is built from 15 residues. CDR3 nucleotides: TGCGCCAGTAATAGCAGGGGGGCCTATACCTGGGAGCTGTTTTTT. This gives the protein CASNSRGAYTWELFF.

V is TRBV10-3 and J is TRBJ1-6, with D hard to call. The CDR3 totals 15 residues. Trimming cost V 10 bases and J 8 bases, with 21 bases left between them. Looked up from germline, CDR1 is ENHRY and CDR2 is SYGVKD. In DNA, the CDR3 is TGTGCCACCTCGAGACTCCTCTCAACCCATTCACCCCTCCACTTT. Its translation: CATSRLLSTHSPLHF.

To note about this clonotype: Here the CDR3 omits its conserved ending phenylalanine or tryptophan, so a read error is the likely source. The rearrangement uses TRBV6-1 and TRBJ2-5; D perhaps matches TRBD2 (6 bases). The CDR3 consists of 15 residues. CDR1 is MNHNS, CDR2 SASEGT, per germline. Trimming removed 6 bases from V and 4 bases from J, with 18 bases in between. CDR3 DNA sequence: TGTGCCAGCAGGGCGGGACTGGTCGGAACAGAGACCCAGTACTTA. It encodes CASRAGLVGTETQYL.

As regards this clonotype: Sequence at one end of the junction differs from germline and may be a read error. The chain joins TRBV4-1 to TRBJ2-1, with D perhaps being TRBD1 or TRBD2 (9 bases each). The CDR3 is 19 amino acids. Looked up from germline, CDR1 is MGHRA and CDR2 is YSYEKL. CDR3 region: CASSHEQGAGGPSDNEHFF. CDR3 sequence (DNA): TGCGCCAGCAGCCACGAACAGGGGGCGGGAGGGCCTTCCGACAATGAGCACTTCTTT.

This clonotype was detected only once. A much more abundant neighbour one base away suggests this may be a read error. CDR3 coding DNA: TGCGCCAGCAGCTTGGCTTCCGTGTACAGTGAGCAGTTCTTC. It encodes CASSLASVYSEQFF. This sequence joins TRBV5-1 and TRBJ2-1; no clear D gene. This CDR3 has 14 residues. Germline CDR1 is SGHRS and CDR2 is YFSETQ.

CDR3 protein: CARVSKEQGREKLFF. CDR3 DNA: TGTGCTAGAGTATCCAAAGAACAGGGACGTGAAAAACTGTTTTTT. The chain joins TRBV11-3 to TRBJ1-4, with a possible D match to TRBD1 (6 bases). There are 15 residues in the CDR3. Looked up from germline, CDR1 is SGHNT and CDR2 is YENEEA.

Worth noting for this clonotype: An end of the junction does not agree with germline; a read error may underlie this. The chain carries TRBV12-3 or TRBV12-4 and TRBJ2-5; 9 positions match TRBD2. This CDR3 spans 15 amino acids. The CDR3 protein is CAGSPTSGVMKTQYF. In nucleotides, the CDR3 is TGTGCCGGCAGTCCGACTAGCGGCGTGATGAAGACCCAGTACTTC.

With regard to this clonotype: At one end, the junction sequence differs from germline, possibly due to a read error. The rearrangement links TRBV11-2 to TRBJ2-1; TRBD2 agrees at 10 bases. The CDR3 totals 18 residues. Germline lookup yields CDR1 SGHAT and CDR2 FQNNGV. Here the CDR3 DNA reads TGTGCCAGTAGCTTAGGAGTAGCGGGAGGCCACTACTACAATGAGCACTTCTTC. Translated: CASSLGVAGGHYYNEHFF.

This clonotype came up once. This may be a read error, as it is one base from a much larger clone. The chain recombines TRBV6-4 with TRBJ2-1; 7 nucleotides agree with TRBD2. Germline V gene sequence: CDR1 MRHNA, CDR2 SNTAGT. There are 13 residues in the CDR3. V was pared by 7 bases and J by 9 bases, with 9 bases of the junction left unmatched. The CDR3 DNA sequence: TGTGCCAGCAATGAGGGAGGGGAGACTGAGCAGTTCTTC. As protein: CASNEGGETEQFF.

For this clonotype: In this CDR3 the conserved last residue, phenylalanine or tryptophan, is missing, so a read error is likely. V gene TRBV11-2 combines with J gene TRBJ2-1; maybe TRBD1 (6 bases). The germline V gene encodes CDR1 SGHAT and CDR2 FQNNGV. The CDR3 contains 14 residues. CDR3 DNA: TGTACCAGCATCTTACAGGGTTCCTACAATGAGCAGTTCATC. It is translated as CTSILQGSYNEQFI.

V is TRBV2 and J is TRBJ2-1; 11 bases are shared with TRBD2. From germline, CDR1 is SNHLY and CDR2 FYNNEI. The CDR3 is 14 residues long. Trimming removed 11 bases from V and 5 bases from J; junction bases left unmatched: 8. CDR3 nucleotides: TGTGCCGGCCAGACTAGCGGGAAAGACAATGAGCAGTTCTTC. Residues: CAGQTSGKDNEQFF. Full variable domain (remainder filled in from reference TRBV2 and TRBJ2-1): EPEVTQTPSHQVTQMGQEVILRCVPISNHLYFYWYRQILGQKVEFLVSFYNNEISEKSEIFDDQFSVERPDGSNFTLKIRSTKLEDSAMYFCAGQTSGKDNEQFFGPGTRLTVL.

In the case of this clonotype: One end of the junction varies from germline; a read error may be responsible. The chain is built from TRBV20-1 and TRBJ1-1; the D gene is possibly TRBD1 (6 bases). From germline, CDR1 is DFQATT and CDR2 SNEGSKA (reference sequence). CDR3 length: 12 residues. CDR3: CSVGGQNTEAFF. CDR3 bases: TGTAGTGTTGGGGGACAGAACACTGAAGCTTTCTTT.

Worth noting for this clonotype: One end of the junction is discordant with germline, which a read error may explain. The gene calls are TRBV12-3 or TRBV12-4 and TRBJ2-5, with 8 bases fitting TRBD2. The CDR3 sequence is 15 residues long. CDR3 region: CASSPTSVAMETQYF. The DNA for the CDR3 is TGTGCCAGCAGTCCGACTAGCGTGGCGATGGAGACCCAATACTTC.